What follows is one T cell receptor (beta chain) and its context. Germline CDR1 and CDR2: SGHKS and YYEKEE (reference sequence). This CDR3 comprises 14 residues. With 4 bases removed from V and 8 bases from J, the gap between germline ends came to 18 bases. The record originates from a study of blood T cell repertoires in COVID-19. The protocol was immunoSEQ multiplex PCR, while the TCRdb copy is restricted to in-frame clones and leaves out a portion. Seen here are some 190,000 clones, around 80% observed once, and the top ten hold approximately 8%. The V and J genes are TRBV5-5 and TRBJ1-2; D not certain. Sequencing was carried out using peripheral blood. This TCR came from an elderly woman with COVID-19, enrolled during active disease. The CDR3 coding sequence is TGTGCCAGCAGCGAGAGGAGCCCGGGGAGGGGCTACACCTTC. This gives the protein CASSERSPGRGYTF.